A single sample gave rise to the 4 T cell receptor beta chains below, sequenced in a study of blood T cell repertoires in COVID-19. TCRdb's copy holds only in-frame clones and misses some; the assay was immunoSEQ multiplex PCR. The table lists under 200,000 clones, around 89% of them singletons, with 5.5% to 7% in the top ten. Sequencing was carried out using peripheral blood. The receptors were sampled from a middle-aged man with active or convalescent COVID-19.

This clone was seen a single time. J is TRBJ2-4 and V is TRBV4-2; a weak D match, TRBD2 (6 bases). The ends were cut back, 1 base at V and 12 bases at J, with 16 bases in the middle. The CDR3 contains 14 residues. The V gene's germline CDR1 is LGHNA and CDR2 YNFKEQ. The CDR3 spells CASSQVGDSRDQYF. CDR3 bases: TGTGCCAGCAGCCAAGTAGGGGACTCCCGTGATCAGTACTTC.

This clone was recorded once. This chain's CDR3 is CASSAGGTGANVLTF. The CDR3 nucleotides read TGTGCCAGCAGCGCCGGGGGGACTGGGGCCAACGTCCTGACTTTC. J is TRBJ2-6 and V is TRBV9; 7 positions agree with TRBD2. The V gene end was trimmed by 3 bases and the J gene end by 2 bases; junction bases not matched to a gene: 2. The length of the CDR3 is 15 residues. Germline loops: CDR1 SGDLS, CDR2 YYNGEE.

This chain links TRBV6-5 with TRBJ1-2; D gene uncertain. Trimming removed 5 bases from V and 8 bases from J, with 15 bases in between. The CDR3 consists of 13 residues. CDR1 is MNHEY and CDR2 is SVGAGI in the germline V gene. Written as DNA, the CDR3 is TGTGCCAGCAGTACCGGGATGGTGGGAGGCTACACCTTC. Protein sequence: CASSTGMVGGYTF.

The gene calls are TRBV4-1 and TRBJ1-6; tentative D call: TRBD1 (5 bases). V was clipped by 4 bases and J by 0 bases, with 13 bases between them. Per the germline V gene, CDR1 is MGHRA and CDR2 is YSYEKL. This CDR3 is built from 17 residues. The CDR3 sequence is CASSRQEGSSYNSPLHF. In DNA form, the CDR3 reads TGCGCCAGCAGCCGCCAGGAGGGGAGCTCCTATAATTCACCCCTCCACTTT.